The 20 T cell receptor beta chains in this list originate from one sample, sequenced in a study of identical twins. TCRdb independently ran MiXCR on the 5' RACE reads; one entry per CDR3 protein. The sample contains approximately 680,000 distinct CDR3 sequences, about 7.1% of which appear only once. These data also featured in a second study, about yellow fever vaccine responses in identical twins.

Material: PBMCs. All receptors derive from a young woman in good health.

This clonotype was seen ten or more times. The chain employs TRBV12-3 or TRBV12-4 and TRBJ2-3; unclear D gene. V was trimmed by 3 bases and J by 4 bases, leaving 8 bases between them. The length of the CDR3 is 13 residues. The CDR3 loop reads CASSFNQPDTQYF. The CDR3 DNA follows: TGTGCCAGCAGTTTTAACCAGCCAGATACGCAGTATTTT.

CDR3 in amino acids: CASVSTGASILNEQFF. CDR3 nucleotide sequence: TGTGCCAGCGTATCGACAGGGGCCAGTATTTTGAATGAGCAGTTCTTC. This chain uses TRBV11-2 with TRBJ2-1, with TRBD1 identical over 8 bases. CDR1 is SGHAT and CDR2 is FQNNGV in the germline V gene. The CDR3 consists of 16 residues. After removal of 8 bases from V and 7 bases from J, the junction contained 16 bases not matched to a gene.

This clonotype was detected many times. J is TRBJ2-3 and V is TRBV20-1; D may be TRBD1 (6 bases). In germline, CDR1 is DFQATT, CDR2 SNEGSKA (reference sequence). The CDR3 extends over 15 amino acids. The V and J ends lost 1 base and 6 bases respectively, with 17 bases between them. DNA of the CDR3: TGCAGTGCTAGAGCTTGGACAGTGAGGACGGATACGCAGTATTTT. It is translated as CSARAWTVRTDTQYF.

In its sample, this clonotype was seen many times. V and J are TRBV4-1 and TRBJ2-5; TRBD2 matches 15 bases. Looked up from germline, CDR1 is MGHRA and CDR2 is YSYEKL. The J segment lost 5 bases and the V segment lost 4 bases, leaving 8 bases of the junction unmatched. The length of the CDR3 is 17 residues. CDR3 sequence (DNA): TGCGCCAGCAGCCCCCTGGGACTAGCGGGGGGCGAGGAGACCCAGTACTTC. Translation: CASSPLGLAGGEETQYF.

Worth noting for this clonotype: Since a much larger clone is just one base distant, this may be a read error. No conserved phenylalanine or tryptophan ends this CDR3, so it is likely a read error. The chain couples TRBV4-1 to TRBJ2-4; no reliable D call. The CDR3 sequence is 15 residues long. V lost 2 bases, J lost 5 bases, and 13 bases lay in between. CDR1 MGHRA and CDR2 YSYEKL come from the germline V gene. The CDR3 DNA follows: TGCGCCAGCAGCCAATCGTCTACCGCTCAAAACATTCAGTACTCC. Its protein product is CASSQSSTAQNIQYS.

The genes are TRBV5-1 and TRBJ2-1, with 14 bases that match TRBD2. The CDR3 is 15 amino acids. CDR1 and CDR2 from the germline V gene are SGHRS and YFSETQ. With V trimmed by 4 bases and J by 6 bases, 3 bases remained unmatched. CDR3 DNA sequence: TGCGCCAGCAGCCGGACTAGCGGGGGGACCAATGAGCAGTTCTTC. Protein product: CASSRTSGGTNEQFF.

This clonotype came up a few times. The genes are TRBV7-2 and TRBJ1-4; D unclear. CDR3 length: 15 residues. CDR1 and CDR2 from the germline V gene are SGHTA and FQGNSA. V lost 1 base, J lost 4 bases, and 10 bases lay in between. CDR3 loop: CASSLGDPINEKLFF. As DNA, the CDR3 is TGTGCCAGCAGCTTAGGCGACCCGATTAATGAAAAACTGTTTTTT.

J is TRBJ2-5 and V is TRBV15, with 9 bases lining up with TRBD1. There are 14 residues in the CDR3. V shed 5 bases and J 5 bases; nucleotides not matched to a gene: 6. Germline CDR1 reads LNHNV; CDR2 reads YYDKDF (reference sequence). CDR3 region: CATSGTGGRETQYF. The DNA for the CDR3 is TGTGCCACCAGCGGTACAGGGGGCAGGGAGACCCAGTACTTC. Based on the CDR3 plus reference TRBV15 and TRBJ2-5, the full variable domain is DAMVIQNPRYQVTQFGKPVTLSCSQTLNHNVMYWYQQKSSQAPKLLFHYYDKDFNNEADTPDNFQSRRPNTSFCFLDIRSPGLGDTAMYLCATSGTGGRETQYFGPGTRLLVL.

This clonotype came up many times. CDR3 nucleotides: TGTGCCAGCAGGGGGACTAGCGATAGATCCACAGATACGCAGTATTTT. It specifies CASRGTSDRSTDTQYF. This sequence joins TRBV6-1 and TRBJ2-3, with 10 bases matching TRBD2. The junction had 8 bases not matched to a gene; V was cut back by 6 bases and J by 2 bases. Germline assignment: CDR1 MNHNS and CDR2 SASEGT. The length of the CDR3 is 16 residues.

V is TRBV3-1 and J is TRBJ2-4; D unresolved. The germline V gene has CDR1 LGHDT and CDR2 YNNKEL (reference sequence). The V and J ends lost 1 base and 3 bases respectively, with 4 bases between them. The CDR3 is made up of 13 amino acids. The CDR3 DNA reads TGTGCCAGCAGCCAAGGCAGCAAAAACATTCAGTACTTC. Amino acid sequence: CASSQGSKNIQYF.

The table lists this clonotype with a few counts. This rearrangement joins TRBV28 to TRBJ2-7; 10 nucleotides align to TRBD2. CDR1 is MDHEN and CDR2 is SYDVKM in the germline V gene. J lost 2 bases, V lost 8 bases, and 12 bases had no gene match. The CDR3 has 16 residues. CDR3 in DNA: TGTGCCAGCCGAGCCGCAGCGGGAGGGCCTCCCTACGAGCAGTACTTC. Translated: CASRAAAGGPPYEQYF.

This clonotype was recorded many times. This chain links TRBV12-5 with TRBJ2-7, with 10 bases fitting TRBD2. The CDR3 is 19 residues long. Germline loops: CDR1 LGHNT, CDR2 FRNRAP. After removal of 1 base from V and 7 bases from J, the junction contained 19 bases not matched to a gene. The CDR3 protein is CASGLANRTLAGESREQYF. CDR3 nucleotide sequence: TGTGCTAGTGGTTTGGCCAACCGGACCCTAGCGGGAGAATCTCGGGAGCAGTACTTC.

This clonotype has just a few counts. The chain uses TRBV20-1 and TRBJ1-3; D unresolved. Trimming cost V 3 bases and J 0 bases, with 9 bases left between them. CDR1 is DFQATT, CDR2 SNEGSKA, per germline (reference sequence). This CDR3 has 14 residues. DNA for the CDR3: TGCAGTGCTAGCGGCAGTAGCTCTGGAAACACCATATATTTT. Amino acid sequence: CSASGSSSGNTIYF.

The chain uses TRBV10-3 and TRBJ2-7; D is ambiguous. The CDR3 runs to 16 residues. The germline V and J ends were trimmed by 0 bases and 4 bases, with 16 bases remaining between them. CDR1 ENHRY and CDR2 SYGVKD come from the germline V gene. The CDR3 loop is CAISESGGAKPYEQYF. The CDR3 DNA sequence: TGTGCCATCAGTGAGTCGGGCGGTGCGAAGCCTTACGAGCAGTACTTC.

This clonotype appeared many times. The gene calls are TRBV6-5 and TRBJ1-6, with D perhaps TRBD1 (6 bases). The germline gives CDR1 MNHEY, CDR2 SVGAGI. The CDR3 totals 17 residues. Trimming took off 0 bases at V and 8 bases at J, with 17 bases between the two ends. In DNA form, the CDR3 reads TGTGCCAGCAGTTACTCGCTCCCAGGGGTTCTGGATTCACCCCTCCACTTT. Translation: CASSYSLPGVLDSPLHF.

This clonotype occurred a few times. The chain uses TRBV5-1 and TRBJ2-1; D perhaps matches TRBD2 (6 bases). The ends were cut back, 4 bases at V and 2 bases at J, with 13 bases in the middle. The germline V gene has CDR1 SGHRS and CDR2 YFSETQ. The CDR3 sequence is 15 residues long. CDR3: CASSPGLQTYNEQFF. Written as DNA, the CDR3 is TGCGCCAGCAGCCCGGGACTTCAAACCTACAATGAGCAGTTCTTC.

As regards this clonotype: It may be a read error: a sequence one base away is much more abundant. The gene calls are TRBV2 and TRBJ2-3; D gene ambiguous. Per germline, CDR1 SNHLY and CDR2 FYNNEI. Deletions cut 7 bases from V and 1 base from J, with 3 bases between. This CDR3 spans 11 amino acids. The CDR3 protein is CASIGTDTQYF. The DNA of the CDR3 is TGTGCCAGCATTGGCACAGATACGCAGTATTTT. The full variable domain, completed using reference TRBV2 and TRBJ2-3, is EPEVTQTPSHQVTQMGQEVILRCVPISNHLYFYWYRQILGQKVEFLVSFYNNEISEKSEIFDDQFSVERPDGSNFTLKIRSTKLEDSAMYFCASIGTDTQYFGPGTRLTVL.

The chain couples TRBV9 to TRBJ1-2, with a tentative D call TRBD1 (6 bases). The CDR3 totals 13 residues. Looked up from germline, CDR1 is SGDLS and CDR2 is YYNGEE. V gave up 7 bases and J gave up 2 bases, with 12 bases separating them. The DNA of the CDR3 is TGTGCCAGCGGGGTAACAGGGAACTATGGCTACACCTTC. It encodes CASGVTGNYGYTF.

The chain uses TRBV7-6 and TRBJ2-3; D might be TRBD1 (5 bases). This CDR3 has 13 residues. Looked up from germline, CDR1 is SGHVS and CDR2 is FNYEAQ. V gave up 5 bases and J gave up 1 base, with 7 bases separating them. The CDR3 spells CASSRQRTDTQYF. DNA of the CDR3: TGTGCCAGCAGCAGACAGCGCACAGATACGCAGTATTTT. The whole variable domain, filled in from reference TRBV7-6 and TRBJ2-3, reads GAGVSQSPRYKVTKRGQDVALRCDPISGHVSLYWYRQALGQGPEFLTYFNYEAQQDKSGLPNDRFSAERPEGSISTLTIQRTEQRDSAMYRCASSRQRTDTQYFGPGTRLTVL.

The chain links TRBV18 to TRBJ2-7; 7 nucleotides align to TRBD2. This CDR3 has 18 amino acids. The germline gives CDR1 KGHSH, CDR2 LQKENI. Trimming at V came to 3 bases and at J to 0 bases, leaving 14 bases not matched to a gene. The CDR3 bases are TGTGCCAGCTCACCTCTGGCCGGGAGCGGGGCGAGCTCCTACGAGCAGTACGTC. It specifies CASSPLAGSGASSYEQYV.